These 10 T cell receptor beta chains originate from one sample sequenced in a study of OX40 agonist ivuxolimab in advanced cancers. Sequencing used immunoSEQ multiplex PCR; TCRdb keeps in-frame clones, though not all of them. The repertoire includes 25,000 to 35,000 clones, approximately 84% of them detected once, and about 22% sits in the top ten. This specimen was CD4+ or CD8+ T cells sorted from blood, taken in a trial of the OX40 agonist ivuxolimab. Every receptor here comes from an adult with an advanced solid tumor such as melanoma, head and neck, liver or kidney cancer.

This chain links TRBV2 with TRBJ1-2, with D possibly being TRBD1 (6 bases). The germline gives CDR1 SNHLY, CDR2 FYNNEI. Trimming took 11 bases from V and 6 from J, leaving 19 bases between them. CDR3 length equals 13 residues. The CDR3 here is CALRGGHDDGYTF. The CDR3 region has the DNA TGTGCCCTTCGAGGGGGACATGATGATGGCTACACCTTC.

The V call is TRBV9, the J call TRBJ2-1; 9 bases line up with TRBD2. Germline V CDR1 and CDR2: SGDLS, YYNGEE. Trimming removed 6 bases from V and 8 bases from J; junction bases left unmatched: 12. This CDR3 spans 15 amino acids. The CDR3 protein is CASNLAGQPRDEQFF. As DNA, the CDR3 is TGTGCCAGCAACCTAGCGGGGCAGCCCCGCGATGAGCAGTTCTTC.

The rearrangement joins TRBV6-5 to TRBJ2-7; D perhaps matches TRBD1 (5 bases). Germline-derived CDR1 and CDR2 are MNHEY and SVGAGI. V was shortened by 5 bases and J by 3 bases, with 11 bases between the two germline ends. This CDR3 region has 13 residues. The chain's CDR3 is CASSNDRDYEQYF. The CDR3 DNA reads as TGTGCCAGCAGTAACGACAGAGACTACGAGCAGTACTTC.

This rearrangement joins TRBV6-6 to TRBJ2-3; no definite D call. Trimming stripped 8 bases from V and 2 bases from J, with 11 bases between. The germline CDR1 and CDR2 sequences are MNHNY and SVGAGI (reference sequence). This CDR3 is 13 amino acids long. This chain's CDR3 is CASGLQSTDTQYF. The CDR3 DNA reads as TGTGCCAGCGGCCTCCAATCCACAGATACGCAGTATTTT.

This chain joins TRBV30 and TRBJ2-1; 9 bases match TRBD1. This CDR3 has 12 residues. V lost 8 bases and J lost 6; bases outside the gene matches: 5. Per germline, CDR1 GTSNPN and CDR2 SVGIG (reference sequence). CDR3 nucleotides: TGTGCCATGGGGACAGGGCCCAATGAGCAGTTCTTC. It yields the protein CAMGTGPNEQFF. Full variable domain (remainder filled in from reference TRBV30 and TRBJ2-1): SQTIHQWPATLVQPVGSPLSLECTVEGTSNPNLYWYRQAAGRGLQLLFYSVGIGQISSEVPQNLSASRPQDRQFILSSKKLLLSDSGFYLCAMGTGPNEQFFGPGTRLTVL.

In nucleotides, the CDR3 is TGTGCCAGCAGACCGGGACAGGGGGCGTATCAGCCCCAGCATTTT. Translated: CASRPGQGAYQPQHF. The chain links TRBV2 to TRBJ1-5; TRBD1 aligns across 12 bases. CDR1 SNHLY and CDR2 FYNNEI come from the germline V gene. With 6 bases clipped from V and 5 bases from J, the junction kept 5 bases outside the gene matches. The CDR3 has 15 residues.

The chain uses TRBV4-1 and TRBJ2-7, with a possible D match to TRBD1 (6 bases). CDR1 MGHRA and CDR2 YSYEKL come from the germline V gene. This CDR3 region has 15 residues. V lost 4 bases and J lost 5, with 18 bases in between. The CDR3 DNA reads as TGCGCCAGCAGCCCCAAAAGGGGCAGGGGCCACGAGCAGTACTTC. This codes for CASSPKRGRGHEQYF.

The chain combines TRBV13 with TRBJ2-3; unclear D gene. There are 13 residues in the CDR3. The V and J ends lost 4 bases and 4 bases respectively, with 9 bases between them. CDR1 is PRHDT, CDR2 FYEKMQ, per germline (reference sequence). CDR3 in amino acids: CASSWGVADTQYF. The CDR3 bases are TGTGCCAGCAGCTGGGGTGTGGCAGATACGCAGTATTTT.

J is TRBJ1-5 and V is TRBV10-3; unclear D gene. V was shortened by 0 bases and J by 3 bases, with 9 bases between the two germline ends. Germline V CDR1 and CDR2: ENHRY, SYGVKD. The length of the CDR3 is 15 residues. Written as DNA, the CDR3 is TGTGCCATCAGTGAGTCGGTAAAAGACAATCAGCCCCAGCATTTT. Translated, it gives CAISESVKDNQPQHF.

The chain has TRBV30 and TRBJ1-5, with a weak D call TRBD1 (6 bases). V lost 4 bases and J 2 bases, leaving 15 bases between the germline ends. The germline V gene encodes CDR1 GTSNPN and CDR2 SVGIG (reference sequence). This CDR3 region has 15 residues. CDR3 coding DNA: TGTGCCTGGACCGCCAGGGGTAGGGGCAATCAGCCCCAGCATTTT. Protein product: CAWTARGRGNQPQHF.